Described below is a single T cell receptor (beta chain) sequence and its context. These data are taken from a study of blood T cell repertoires in COVID-19. V shed 0 bases and J 5 bases; nucleotides not matched to a gene: 4. Germline CDR1 reads LGHNA; CDR2 reads YSLEER. The CDR3 is 15 residues long. The protocol was immunoSEQ multiplex PCR, while the TCRdb copy is restricted to in-frame clones and leaves out a portion. The table lists 15,000 to 20,000 clones, 70% to 90% of them singletons, with around 60% in the top ten. This chain uses TRBV4-3 with TRBJ2-7; 10 nucleotides align to TRBD1. The sequence came from an elderly man with acute or convalescent COVID-19. The sequenced sample consisted of peripheral blood. CDR3 region: CASSQDWDRGDEQYF. CDR3 coding DNA: TGCGCCAGCAGCCAAGATTGGGACAGGGGAGACGAGCAGTACTTC.